This T cell receptor (beta chain) was sequenced in a study of monozygotic twins with inflammatory bowel disease. TCRdb re-called the 5' RACE reads and shows each CDR3 protein once, DNA omitted. Its clone listing holds roughly 200,000 distinct CDR3 sequences. Germline V gives CDR1 SQVTM, CDR2 ANQGSEA. CDR3 size: 11 residues. With respect to this clonotype: What it binds is not known.

Study results and limitations: Researchers report that IBD patients shared fewer clonotypes with others than healthy twins, especially amid disease activity.

The draw for each donor consisted of a single 2.5 ml blood sample. Unfractionated whole blood yielded total RNA, and T cells were not sorted. The sequence was obtained from a human donor with ulcerative colitis or Crohn's disease, or a healthy co-twin of an affected twin (not recorded which). The material sequenced was blood. This rearrangement joins TRBV29-1 to TRBJ2-3. CDR3 protein: CSVQRLATQYF.